This entry is about one T cell receptor (beta chain). Its binding antigen is unknown. No base qualities exist here, and no much larger clone lies one base off it. This specimen's time point label, interpreted: peripheral blood 12 weeks after first pembrolizumab dose. For every enrolled patient, mismatch repair deficiency was confirmed by either polymerase chain reaction or immunohistochemistry. A few patients who responded to pembrolizumab therapy underwent TCR sequencing. The phase II trial prospectively evaluated PD-1 blockade with pembrolizumab in advanced mismatch repair-deficient cancers, independent of tissue of origin. Serial peripheral blood T cell samples were collected before and at multiple times after starting PD-1 blockade. Blood sampling times were reported as weeks after the first pembrolizumab dose. CDR3 length: 15 amino acids, cysteine to phenylalanine. Only CDR3 DNA remains: 45 bases, in frame from the first base. Germline trimming amounts to 5 bases on V and 9 bases on J, with 7 as the count of junction bases outside the gene matches. CDR1 and CDR2 were assigned from the germline V gene (reference sequence) as LNHDA and SQIVND.

Library preparation was by the immunoSEQ multiplex PCR assay. The source is immuneACCESS, and TCRdb retained only in-frame sequences with V and J called. Part of the clones is not carried over; for the studies checked, unresolved V genes explain less than half of this, and the remainder is unexplained. The sample table lists tens of thousands of clones, about 84% of them with a count of one. Roughly 2.5% of the sample is held by the ten biggest clonotypes. This specimen belongs to a study of PD-1 blockade in mismatch repair-deficient tumors (dated by TCRdb to 2015 to 2018). Broadly, across the study: Between September 2013 and late 2016, more than 75 consecutive patients with some twelve mismatch repair-deficient cancer types, all previously treated and progressing, were enrolled in the trial. Deep sequencing of TCR CDR3 regions was used to track tumor-associated T cell clones in peripheral blood of patients responding to PD-1 blockade.

Overall study outcomes, separate from this receptor: Tumor-resident clones, often undetectable in blood before treatment, expanded rapidly after pembrolizumab and then contracted, generally before radiologic responses.

The V and J segments used are TRBV19 and TRBJ2-1; 13 nucleotides in the junction match TRBD2. Sequencing used peripheral blood, obtained 12 weeks after starting pembrolizumab. The sequence was collected from an adult with mismatch repair-deficient cancer. The CDR3 here reads CASSVGLAGESEQFF. In nucleotide form, the sequence is TGTGCCAGTAGTGTCGGACTAGCGGGAGAATCTGAGCAGTTCTTC.